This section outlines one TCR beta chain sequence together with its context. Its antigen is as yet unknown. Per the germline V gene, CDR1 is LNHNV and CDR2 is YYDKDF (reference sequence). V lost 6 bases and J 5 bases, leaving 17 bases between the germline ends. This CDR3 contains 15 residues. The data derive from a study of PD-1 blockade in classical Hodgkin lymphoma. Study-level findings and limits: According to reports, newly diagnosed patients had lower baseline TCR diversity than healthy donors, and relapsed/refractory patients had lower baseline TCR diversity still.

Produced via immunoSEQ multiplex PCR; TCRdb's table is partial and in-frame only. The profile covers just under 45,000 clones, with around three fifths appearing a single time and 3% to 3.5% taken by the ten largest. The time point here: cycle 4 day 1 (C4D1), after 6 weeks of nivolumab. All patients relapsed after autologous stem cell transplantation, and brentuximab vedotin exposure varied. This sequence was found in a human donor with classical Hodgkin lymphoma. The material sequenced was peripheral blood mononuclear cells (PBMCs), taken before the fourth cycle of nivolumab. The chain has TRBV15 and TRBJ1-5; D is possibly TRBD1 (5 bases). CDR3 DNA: TGTGCCACCAGTACGTGGGGCACGAGAGATCAGCCCCAGCATTTT. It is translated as CATSTWGTRDQPQHF. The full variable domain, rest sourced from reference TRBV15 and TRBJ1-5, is DAMVIQNPRYQVTQFGKPVTLSCSQTLNHNVMYWYQQKSSQAPKLLFHYYDKDFNNEADTPDNFQSRRPNTSFCFLDIRSPGLGDTAMYLCATSTWGTRDQPQHFGDGTRLSIL.